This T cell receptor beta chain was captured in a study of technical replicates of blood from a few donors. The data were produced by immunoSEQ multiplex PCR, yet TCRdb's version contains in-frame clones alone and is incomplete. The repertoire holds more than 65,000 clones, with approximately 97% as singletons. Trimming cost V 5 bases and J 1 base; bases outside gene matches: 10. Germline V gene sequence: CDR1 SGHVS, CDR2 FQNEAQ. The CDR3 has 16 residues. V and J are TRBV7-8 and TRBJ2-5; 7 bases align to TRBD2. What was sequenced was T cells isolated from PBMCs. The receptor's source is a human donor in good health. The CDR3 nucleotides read TGTGCCAGCAGCCTCGGACTAGTGAGAGTCCAAGAGACCCAGTACTTC. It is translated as CASSLGLVRVQETQYF. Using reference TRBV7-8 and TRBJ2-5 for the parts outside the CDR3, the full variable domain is GAGVSQSPRYKVAKRGQDVALRCDPISGHVSLFWYQQALGQGPEFLTYFQNEAQLDKSGLPSDRFFAERPEGSVSTLKIQRTQQEDSAVYLCASSLGLVRVQETQYFGPGTRLLVL.